This TCR beta chain was identified in a study of blood T cell repertoires in COVID-19. The CDR3 sequence is 14 residues long. The V end lost 5 bases, the J end lost 5 bases, and 12 bases lay between the germline ends. Germline V gene sequence: CDR1 SNHLY, CDR2 FYNNEI. Sequencing used immunoSEQ multiplex PCR; TCRdb keeps in-frame clones, though not all of them. Of roughly 150,000 clones in the sample, approximately 86% were seen once. V is TRBV2 and J is TRBJ1-4; D unresolved. Sequencing input: PBMCs or T cells enriched from blood (not recorded which). The TCR comes from a woman between 40 and 55 years old who had recovered from COVID-19. The CDR3 spells CASSNGWANEKLFF. Written as DNA, the CDR3 is TGTGCCAGCAGTAACGGTTGGGCCAATGAAAAACTGTTTTTT.